The sequence of this T cell receptor (beta chain) was determined in a study of post-analysis software for immune sequencing data. Libraries were made from TCR beta cDNA, and they carried unique molecular identifiers. Input populations of roughly 0.85 to 11 million T cells gave rise to roughly 0.5 million cDNA molecules. Using its own MiXCR run on the PCR reads, TCRdb lists one record per CDR3 protein. The data hold 650,000 to 850,000 distinct CDR3 sequences, with approximately 53% observed a single time. The ends were cut back, 5 bases at V and 6 bases at J, with 12 bases in the middle. Germline values: CDR1 DFQATT, CDR2 SNEGSKA (reference sequence). The CDR3 loop spans 12 amino acids. Notes on this clonotype: Its antigen is still unknown.

Findings of the study overall: Multiple sclerosis patients showed significantly lower normalized Chao1 diversity than controls did. Controls had lower frequencies than patients of about five TRBV segments, which included TRBV5-6, TRBV5-1 and TRBV20-1.

The specimen was blood. The rearrangement uses TRBV20-1 and TRBJ2-3, with D possibly matching TRBD2 (5 bases). The TCR sequence derives from a girl between 10 and 17 years old with multiple sclerosis. In nucleotides, the CDR3 is TGCAGTGCTTCGCCCTTAGCGGATACGCAGTATTTT. Translation: CSASPLADTQYF.